This T cell receptor beta chain was documented in a study of T cells after posttransplantation cyclophosphamide listed by TCRdb under 2016. Regarding the complete study: Using TRB sequencing, the study followed how the T cell repertoire reconstituted after myeloablative bone marrow transplantation in which posttransplantation cyclophosphamide served as GVHD prophylaxis. Public TRB sequences were queried against a database of over 3,500 sequences associated with responses to pathogens, tumor antigens, self-antigens and alloantigens. Because TRA and TRB clonality correlated tightly in 9 samples, the subsequent TCR analyses were limited to TRB only. Antigen receptor sequencing covered samples from approximately 38 PTCy-treated patients and 16 of their related bone marrow donors. Blood from every one of the approximately 37 PTCy patients who had 1-year posttransplant specimens underwent TRB sequencing. TRB sequencing was also done on up to about 3 additional blood samples from 2 to 5.2 years after transplant in 3 patients, and on pretransplant blood from a handful of patients.

Its CDR3 holds 12 amino acids, cysteine through phenylalanine. Of the read, only the CDR3 DNA is kept; its 36 bases are in frame from base 1. V was cut back by 10 bases and J by 9 bases, leaving a gap of 18 bases between them. CDR1 and CDR2 are drawn from the germline V gene: ENHRY, SYGVKD. Study-level results and caveats: Across the approximately 45 patients, TRB clonality was highly associated with recipient CMV seropositivity and CMV reactivation, and diversity with PTCy was similar to that in the CNI/methotrexate controls. At 1-2 months, donor-recipient similarity was low but rose over the first year, and the later blood repertoires were often dominated by donor CD8+ memory clones. The TRB repertoires of T cells infiltrating skin or the GI tract showed only limited overlap with the TRB repertoires found in blood.

Comments on this clone: The antigen this receptor binds is unknown. No clone much larger than this one lies a single base away; base qualities are absent.

PTCy-treated patients were drawn from a prospective multi-institutional clinical trial. Peripheral blood and bone marrow mononuclear cells were isolated by Ficoll-Hypaque density centrifugation and were cryopreserved. Genomic DNA was the input for TRB sequencing, which was run either with the immunoSEQ assay at survey resolution or with the hsTCRB kit. The published analysis was carried out like this. The immunoSEQ software handled initial read processing, and the LymphoSeq R package was used for repertoire analyses. For each TRB dataset, clonality was calculated as 1 minus normalized Shannon entropy, and the Gini coefficient was computed as well. Phenotypes of unsorted samples were inferred by mapping TRB sequences from sorted subsets of the recipient or donor onto the same recipient's unsorted samples. Not all clones reach the TCRdb copy of this immuneACCESS table, which keeps in-frame sequences only. Checked studies attribute under half of the gap to unresolved V genes and leave the rest unexplained. V and J calls and clone size are copied from that table; D and trimming were computed from the DNA. Within this sample are about 24,000 clones, with about 83% of them counted one time only. The ten largest clonotypes hold roughly 6.3% of the sample.

The TCR comes from a woman in her fifties or sixties with a blood cancer, CMV-positive, and with a related stem cell donor. The chain uses TRBV10-3 and TRBJ1-2; TRBD1 is perhaps the D gene, given 5 matching bases. The source material was PBMCs. The CDR3 protein sequence reads: CASTGGGLRYTF. The nucleotide sequence is given as TGTGCCAGCACTGGGGGGGGTTTGCGCTACACCTTC.